The rows below give T cell receptor beta chains drawn from one sample of a study of metastatic and nonmetastatic thyroid tumors. TCRdb reprocessed the PCR reads via MiXCR. Of a few thousand clones listed, 30% to 35% are singletons. Source material: adjacent normal tissue. The origin of the receptors is a female donor with papillary thyroid cancer or a benign thyroid nodule (not recorded which). Some clones in this sample may be carry-over from other donors' samples. Both conserved end residues are part of each CDR3. D genes are given only for firm matches. Not every row has a clone size; where given, it reads once, few, many or a size class.

cdr3_aa cdr3_nt v_call d_call j_call clone_size
CASSTRTSGGWGTGELFF TGTGCCAGCAGCACCCGGACTAGCGGGGGGTGGGGGACCGGGGAGCTGTTTTTT TRBV11-2 TRBD2 TRBJ2-2 -
CASGLAQGSYEQYF TGTGCTAGTGGTTTGGCCCAGGGCAGCTACGAGCAGTACTTC TRBV12-5 - TRBJ2-7 -
CAWRRTGRNTEAFF TGTGCCTGGAGGAGGACAGGGAGGAACACTGAAGCTTTCTTT TRBV30 TRBD1 TRBJ1-1 few
CPSNDLYTYSHCYTF TGTCCCAGCAATGATCTCTATACCTATTCCCACTGCTACACCTTC TRBV6-1 - TRBJ1-2 -
CASGSLGQGASTEAFF TGTGCCAGCGGATCCTTAGGACAGGGGGCGAGTACTGAAGCTTTCTTT TRBV6-1 TRBD1 TRBJ1-1 few
CATSWGRSTGELFF TGTGCCACCAGCTGGGGACGCAGCACCGGGGAGCTGTTTTTT TRBV24-1 - TRBJ2-2 -
CASSSGLAGVHIQYF TGTGCCAGCAGCTCGGGACTAGCGGGAGTGCACATTCAGTACTTC TRBV7-9 TRBD2 TRBJ2-4 medium-sized
CASKASGSDEQYF TGTGCCAGCAAGGCTAGCGGGAGTGACGAGCAGTACTTC TRBV6-1 TRBD2 TRBJ2-7 many
CASSYPGDYGYTF TGTGCCAGCAGTTACCCAGGGGACTATGGCTACACCTTC TRBV6-2/TRBV6-3 - TRBJ1-2 -
CASSMGTEAFF TGTGCCAGTAGTATGGGCACTGAAGCTTTCTTT TRBV19 - TRBJ1-1 many
CASSEGGTGLETYEQYF TGTGCCAGCAGTGAAGGGGGGACAGGGTTGGAAACCTACGAGCAGTACTTC TRBV2 TRBD1 TRBJ2-7 -
CASSLVGGARHF TGTGCCAGCAGCTTAGTAGGGGGGGCCCGACACTTT TRBV7-2 - TRBJ1-6 few
CASSSIGAGYTF TGTGCCAGCAGCTCGATAGGGGCTGGCTACACCTTC TRBV7-2 - TRBJ1-2 -
CAWSAGTEKSSYNSPLHF TGTGCCTGGAGTGCCGGGACCGAAAAAAGCTCCTATAATTCACCCCTCCACTTT TRBV30 - TRBJ1-6 once
CASSAADGHPTF TGTGCCAGCAGTGCCGCGGACGGCCATCCCACCTTC TRBV2 - TRBJ1-2 -
CASSLGASSPLHF TGCGCCAGCAGCCTGGGCGCCAGTTCACCCCTCCACTTT TRBV4-3 - TRBJ1-6 -
CASSLLNSQNSTDTQYF TGTGCCAGCAGCTTACTAAACAGCCAGAACAGCACAGATACGCAGTATTTT TRBV7-3 - TRBJ2-3 -
CASSSSGRHEQYF TGTGCCAGCAGCTCTAGCGGGAGGCACGAGCAGTACTTC TRBV28 TRBD2 TRBJ2-7 few
CASSIFDFNKPQHF TGTGCCAGTAGTATTTTCGACTTTAATAAGCCCCAGCATTTT TRBV19 - TRBJ1-5 few
CASSPPWLEVNNEQFF TGTGCCAGCTCACCACCGTGGTTAGAGGTTAACAATGAGCAGTTCTTC TRBV18 - TRBJ2-1 -